This T cell receptor (beta chain) was sequenced during a study of blood T cell repertoires in COVID-19. As for the study in general: T cells, B-cell-depleted T cells, or PBMCs provided the cDNA or gDNA that served as material.

The protocol was immunoSEQ multiplex PCR, while the TCRdb copy is restricted to in-frame clones and leaves out a portion. This table holds about 200,000 clones, approximately 86% found once. Source material: peripheral blood. The origin of this receptor is a man aged 55 to 69 with COVID-19, enrolled during active disease.

In nucleotides, the CDR3 is TGTGCCAGCAGTGAATCGGGGGGACAGGGAAGAAACACCATATATTTT. Protein product: CASSESGGQGRNTIYF. This chain joins TRBV25-1 and TRBJ1-3, with 9 bases lining up with TRBD1. The V gene's germline CDR1 is MGHDK and CDR2 SYGVNS. This CDR3 region has 16 residues. With V trimmed by 1 base and J by 5 bases, 6 bases remained unmatched.